This TCR beta chain originates from a study of cytomegalovirus exposure and HLA in healthy donors. The overall study: The study placed approximately 80% of its approximately 430 genotyped donors in the Caucasian-associated ancestry cluster. Findings and caveats of the study: Serostatus for CMV was the only available immune exposure information. In an earlier analysis, about 87% or about 30%: the productive usage of most TCR beta V segments.

All donors participated as healthy donors of bone marrow. Trimming shortened V by 4 bases and J by 1 base, and 13 bases separated the two germline ends. CDR1 is SGHVS and CDR2 is FQNEAQ in the germline V gene. This CDR3 has 15 amino acids. On this clone itself: Its antigen is not known. The sample contains more than one DNA sequence encoding this CDR3.

Vbeta (60) and Jbeta (13) primers were used in the PCR. The assay was immunoSEQ multiplex PCR, and TCRdb's table has in-frame clones only and misses some. The repertoire table contains over 100,000 clones. The specimen was PBMCs. This receptor was obtained from a man between 18 and 29 years old in good health and CMV-seronegative. The gene calls are TRBV7-8 and TRBJ1-2, with D maybe TRBD1 (5 bases). The CDR3 protein is CASSSLDRNNYGYTF. The DNA of the CDR3 is TGTGCCAGCAGCTCGCTAGACAGAAATAACTATGGCTACACCTTC. Combining the CDR3 with reference TRBV7-8 and TRBJ1-2 gives the whole variable domain GAGVSQSPRYKVAKRGQDVALRCDPISGHVSLFWYQQALGQGPEFLTYFQNEAQLDKSGLPSDRFFAERPEGSVSTLKIQRTQQEDSAVYLCASSSLDRNNYGYTFGSGTRLTVV.